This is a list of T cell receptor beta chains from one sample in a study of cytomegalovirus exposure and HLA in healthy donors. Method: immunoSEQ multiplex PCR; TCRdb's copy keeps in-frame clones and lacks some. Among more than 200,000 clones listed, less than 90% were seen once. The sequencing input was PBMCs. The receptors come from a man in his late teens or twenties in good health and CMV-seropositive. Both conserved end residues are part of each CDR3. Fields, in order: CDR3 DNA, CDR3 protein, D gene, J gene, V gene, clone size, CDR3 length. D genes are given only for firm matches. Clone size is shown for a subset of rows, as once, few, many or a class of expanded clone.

cdr3_nt: TGTGCCACCAGCTCTGAGCCGGTGAATCAGCCCCAGCATTTT
cdr3_aa: CATSSEPVNQPQHF
d_call: .
j_call: TRBJ1-5
v_call: TRBV15
clone_size: .
cdr3_length: 14

cdr3_nt: TGTGCCAGCAGTTACGGACTAGCGGGAGCCGGGGAGCTGTTTTTT
cdr3_aa: CASSYGLAGAGELFF
d_call: TRBD2
j_call: TRBJ2-2
v_call: TRBV6-5
clone_size: .
cdr3_length: 15

cdr3_nt: TGTGCCAGCAGTTTACAGTGGGGGACCACAGATACGCAGTATTTT
cdr3_aa: CASSLQWGTTDTQYF
d_call: .
j_call: TRBJ2-3
v_call: TRBV27
clone_size: .
cdr3_length: 15

cdr3_nt: TGCGCCAGCAGCCAAGAAGGGGGCGCGCGCACAGATACGCAGTATTTT
cdr3_aa: CASSQEGGARTDTQYF
d_call: TRBD1
j_call: TRBJ2-3
v_call: TRBV4-1
clone_size: .
cdr3_length: 16

cdr3_nt: TGTGCCAGCAGCCCGCGGGGAGTAACATCCTACGAGCAGTACTTC
cdr3_aa: CASSPRGVTSYEQYF
d_call: .
j_call: TRBJ2-7
v_call: TRBV7-8
clone_size: .
cdr3_length: 15

cdr3_nt: TGTGCCAGCAGCTTAGTTACAGGGAGGAACGAGCAGTACTTC
cdr3_aa: CASSLVTGRNEQYF
d_call: .
j_call: TRBJ2-7
v_call: TRBV7-2
clone_size: once
cdr3_length: 14

cdr3_nt: TGCGCCAGCAGCCAAGTGATGTCTTCTTACGAGCAGTACTTC
cdr3_aa: CASSQVMSSYEQYF
d_call: .
j_call: TRBJ2-7
v_call: TRBV4-1
clone_size: .
cdr3_length: 14

cdr3_nt: TGTGCCAGCAGTGAAGGACAGTTCCTATCAAGCGAGCAGTACTTC
cdr3_aa: CASSEGQFLSSEQYF
d_call: .
j_call: TRBJ2-7
v_call: TRBV25-1
clone_size: .
cdr3_length: 15

cdr3_nt: TGCAGCGTTGAAGAAAGCGGTGTGGGAAAGTTCACTGAAGCTTTCTTT
cdr3_aa: CSVEESGVGKFTEAFF
d_call: .
j_call: TRBJ1-1
v_call: TRBV29-1
clone_size: once
cdr3_length: 16

cdr3_nt: TGTGCCAGCAGTTCGGGACAATTCACAGATACGCAGTATTTT
cdr3_aa: CASSSGQFTDTQYF
d_call: .
j_call: TRBJ2-3
v_call: TRBV28
clone_size: .
cdr3_length: 14

cdr3_nt: TGCGCCAGCAGCTTGATGGCGGAGGGGGAGACCCAGTACTTC
cdr3_aa: CASSLMAEGETQYF
d_call: .
j_call: TRBJ2-5
v_call: TRBV5-1
clone_size: .
cdr3_length: 14

cdr3_nt: TGTGCCATCTTTGACAGGGCCCTCGCGTATAGCAATCAGCCCCAGCATTTT
cdr3_aa: CAIFDRALAYSNQPQHF
d_call: TRBD1
j_call: TRBJ1-5
v_call: TRBV27
clone_size: .
cdr3_length: 17

cdr3_nt: TGCAGTGCTACAGGGTCCACTGAAGCTTTCTTT
cdr3_aa: CSATGSTEAFF
d_call: .
j_call: TRBJ1-1
v_call: TRBV20-1
clone_size: .
cdr3_length: 11

cdr3_nt: TGTGCCAGCAGTTCCTGGGACAGCTACAATCAGCCCCAGCATTTT
cdr3_aa: CASSSWDSYNQPQHF
d_call: TRBD1
j_call: TRBJ1-5
v_call: TRBV27
clone_size: .
cdr3_length: 15

cdr3_nt: TGCGCCAGCAAGGAGGGGGATTCGGGCTATGGCTACACCTTC
cdr3_aa: CASKEGDSGYGYTF
d_call: .
j_call: TRBJ1-2
v_call: TRBV5-1
clone_size: .
cdr3_length: 14

cdr3_nt: TGCGCCAGCAGCACGACTAGTCCCGGGGAGCTGTTTTTT
cdr3_aa: CASSTTSPGELFF
d_call: .
j_call: TRBJ2-2
v_call: TRBV5-1
clone_size: once
cdr3_length: 13

cdr3_nt: TGTGCCAGCAGCGAGGGACAGCTAATCAATCAGCCCCAGCATTTT
cdr3_aa: CASSEGQLINQPQHF
d_call: TRBD1
j_call: TRBJ1-5
v_call: TRBV7-9
clone_size: .
cdr3_length: 15

cdr3_nt: TGTGCCAGCAGTACCCACCAGGGGGTGTACGAGCAGTACTTC
cdr3_aa: CASSTHQGVYEQYF
d_call: TRBD1
j_call: TRBJ2-7
v_call: TRBV6-5
clone_size: .
cdr3_length: 14

cdr3_nt: TGTGCCAGCAGTTACCTCCGGGACAGCTATGGCTACACCTTC
cdr3_aa: CASSYLRDSYGYTF
d_call: TRBD1
j_call: TRBJ1-2
v_call: TRBV6-6
clone_size: .
cdr3_length: 14

cdr3_nt: TGCGCCAGCAGCTTAGGACTAGCCTCCTACGAGCAGTACTTC
cdr3_aa: CASSLGLASYEQYF
d_call: TRBD2
j_call: TRBJ2-7
v_call: TRBV5-1
clone_size: .
cdr3_length: 14